These T cell receptor beta chains were read from a single sample in a study of cytomegalovirus exposure and HLA in healthy donors. Sequenced by immunoSEQ multiplex PCR; TCRdb stores in-frame clones only, minus some. Its table lists tens of thousands of clones. The material sequenced was PBMCs. These receptors came from a man aged 35 to 55 in good health and CMV-seronegative. Each CDR3 is given with its conserved first and last residue. D genes are given only for firm matches.

v_gene	d_gene	j_gene	CDR3aa	CDR3nt
TRBV6-5	.	TRBJ1-1	CASSSGTEAFF	TGTGCCAGCAGCTCAGGCACTGAAGCTTTCTTT
TRBV6-1	TRBD1	TRBJ2-5	CASSGGQVQETQYF	TGTGCCAGCAGTGGAGGACAGGTACAAGAGACCCAGTACTTC
TRBV5-1	TRBD1	TRBJ1-1	CASSWDRANTEAFF	TGCGCCAGCAGCTGGGACAGGGCCAACACTGAAGCTTTCTTT
TRBV11-2	TRBD1	TRBJ1-2	CASSAEGGRGYTF	TGTGCCAGCAGCGCAGAAGGGGGCCGGGGCTACACCTTC
TRBV9	TRBD1	TRBJ1-3	CASSEQGESGNTIYF	TGTGCCAGCAGCGAGCAGGGGGAATCTGGAAACACCATATATTTT
TRBV5-6	.	TRBJ2-7	CASSGSSSFRQYF	TGTGCCAGCAGCGGTAGCTCTTCTTTTAGGCAGTACTTC
TRBV29-1	.	TRBJ1-1	CSVKLGGSEAFF	TGCAGCGTGAAGTTAGGGGGATCTGAAGCTTTCTTT
TRBV6-5	TRBD1	TRBJ1-1	CASSRKGGHTEAFF	TGTGCCAGCAGCCGAAAAGGGGGCCACACTGAAGCTTTCTTT
TRBV6-1	.	TRBJ2-1	CASRSSSYNEQFF	TGTGCCAGCAGATCGAGCTCCTACAATGAGCAGTTCTTC
TRBV6-1	.	TRBJ1-2	CASLFLVGFRYTF	TGTGCCAGCCTCTTTTTAGTCGGTTTTCGCTACACCTTC
TRBV18	TRBD2	TRBJ2-1	CASSPGTSYNEQFF	TGTGCCAGCTCGCCCGGGACTAGCTACAATGAGCAGTTCTTC
TRBV6-1	.	TRBJ1-5	CASSELRQKHF	TGTGCCAGCAGTGAACTACGACAAAAGCATTTT
TRBV5-4	TRBD1	TRBJ2-7	CASSLEVTGFNEQYF	TGTGCCAGCAGCTTGGAGGTGACAGGGTTTAACGAGCAGTACTTC
TRBV23-1	TRBD1	TRBJ2-7	CASSPSYGQGIDEQYF	TGCGCCAGCAGTCCTTCCTACGGACAGGGGATTGACGAGCAGTACTTC
TRBV11-2	.	TRBJ1-2	CASSLRGIDYGYTF	TGTGCCAGCAGCTTGAGGGGGATCGACTATGGCTACACCTTC
TRBV7-8	TRBD1	TRBJ1-6	CASSPKDRVYSPLHF	TGTGCCAGCAGCCCAAAGGACAGGGTATATTCACCCCTCCACTTT
TRBV11-1	.	TRBJ2-1	CASSLAPFEDEQFF	TGTGCCAGCAGCTTAGCGCCCTTTGAGGATGAGCAGTTCTTC
TRBV6-5	TRBD1	TRBJ1-5	CASSRTGDQPQHF	TGTGCCAGCAGTAGGACAGGGGATCAGCCCCAGCATTTT
TRBV5-6	TRBD1	TRBJ2-7	CASSTGQGAGEQYF	TGTGCCAGCAGCACCGGACAGGGGGCGGGGGAGCAGTACTTC
TRBV7-2	.	TRBJ1-4	CASSLDWGRTNEKLFF	TGTGCCAGCAGCTTAGATTGGGGGCGGACTAATGAAAAACTGTTTTTT
TRBV9	.	TRBJ2-2	CASSPGGGPTGELFF	TGTGCCAGCAGTCCGGGCGGGGGCCCCACCGGGGAGCTGTTTTTT
TRBV4-1	.	TRBJ1-2	CASSQEGHYGYTF	TGCGCCAGCAGCCAAGAGGGACATTATGGCTACACCTTC
TRBV15	.	TRBJ1-3	CATSRGRPGSSGNTIYF	TGTGCCACCAGCAGAGGCCGACCTGGGAGCTCTGGAAACACCATATATTTT
TRBV9	TRBD2	TRBJ2-2	CASSVDTGRGAATGELFF	TGTGCCAGCAGCGTAGACACAGGGCGGGGGGCGGCAACCGGGGAGCTGTTTTTT
TRBV7-9	TRBD1	TRBJ1-5	CASGTDNQPQHF	TGTGCCAGTGGGACAGACAATCAGCCCCAGCATTTT
TRBV9	TRBD2	TRBJ2-3	CASSDGGAITDTQYF	TGTGCCAGCAGCGACGGGGGGGCAATAACAGATACGCAGTATTTT
TRBV5-8	.	TRBJ2-7	CASSWGPGREQYF	TGTGCCAGCAGCTGGGGCCCAGGTCGCGAGCAGTACTTC
TRBV6-1	.	TRBJ1-4	CASSEIQGNGEKLFF	TGTGCCAGCAGTGAAATACAGGGTAATGGCGAAAAACTGTTTTTT
TRBV19	.	TRBJ1-5	CASGRQQPQHF	TGTGCCAGTGGACGACAGCAGCCCCAGCATTTT
TRBV2	TRBD1	TRBJ1-5	CASSPIEGQGGQPQHF	TGTGCCAGCAGCCCAATTGAAGGACAGGGGGGTCAGCCCCAGCATTTT
TRBV6-5	TRBD2	TRBJ2-7	CASSPGRDLGEQYF	TGTGCCAGCAGCCCCGGGAGGGACCTGGGAGAGCAGTACTTC
TRBV5-1	TRBD2	TRBJ2-1	CASSPGGQAGVNEQFF	TGCGCCAGCAGCCCGGGGGGGCAGGCGGGAGTCAATGAGCAGTTCTTC
TRBV30	TRBD1	TRBJ1-4	CAWSDPSGTGSEKLFF	TGTGCCTGGAGTGACCCCTCCGGGACAGGGTCCGAAAAACTGTTTTTT
TRBV5-1	TRBD1	TRBJ2-7	CASSGIRQGQSYEQYF	TGCGCCAGCAGCGGAATAAGACAGGGGCAATCCTACGAGCAGTACTTC
TRBV19	.	TRBJ1-4	CASSDGVRRGENEKLFF	TGTGCCAGTAGTGACGGCGTTCGGCGTGGAGAGAATGAAAAACTGTTTTTT
TRBV19	TRBD2	TRBJ2-5	CASSIVLAGAKETQYF	TGTGCCAGTAGTATAGTTTTAGCGGGGGCAAAAGAGACCCAGTACTTC
TRBV5-6	.	TRBJ2-1	CASSLLGGVYNEQFF	TGTGCCAGCAGCTTGTTGGGCGGGGTCTACAATGAGCAGTTCTTC
TRBV7-8	TRBD1	TRBJ2-7	CASSADRAVHEQYF	TGTGCCAGCAGCGCGGACAGGGCAGTCCACGAGCAGTACTTC
TRBV29-1	TRBD1	TRBJ2-1	CSVGTGGYNEQFF	TGCAGCGTAGGGACAGGGGGATACAATGAGCAGTTCTTC
TRBV29-1	.	TRBJ1-2	CSAQGGKDGYTF	TGCAGCGCCCAAGGGGGAAAAGATGGCTACACCTTC
TRBV19	TRBD1	TRBJ1-5	CASSIVTGFGYSNQPQHF	TGTGCCAGTAGTATAGTGACAGGGTTTGGGTATAGCAATCAGCCCCAGCATTTT
TRBV5-1	TRBD2	TRBJ2-1	CASSGTSGGKNEQFF	TGCGCCAGCAGCGGGACTAGCGGGGGGAAAAATGAGCAGTTCTTC
TRBV10-3	.	TRBJ1-2	CAISEAGFSAGYTF	TGTGCCATCAGTGAGGCAGGGTTTTCGGCTGGCTACACCTTC
TRBV10-3	TRBD1	TRBJ1-1	CAITSTGENQAFF	TGTGCCATCACCTCGACAGGGGAAAACCAAGCTTTCTTT
TRBV5-1	.	TRBJ2-7	CASSRRSGEQYF	TGCGCCAGCAGTCGGAGGTCGGGCGAGCAGTACTTC
TRBV19	TRBD2	TRBJ2-7	CASSDWGGSYEQYF	TGTGCCAGTAGCGATTGGGGAGGGTCCTACGAGCAGTACTTC
TRBV28	TRBD1	TRBJ1-5	CASSGNRGISNQPQHF	TGTGCCAGCAGCGGAAACAGGGGAATAAGCAATCAGCCCCAGCATTTT
TRBV25-1	.	TRBJ2-7	CASSEQSGSGFLYEQYF	TGTGCCAGCAGTGAACAATCCGGGTCAGGGTTCCTCTACGAGCAGTACTTC
TRBV5-6	TRBD1	TRBJ1-1	CASSFGTEFAEAFF	TGTGCCAGCAGCTTCGGGACAGAATTCGCTGAAGCTTTCTTT
TRBV9	.	TRBJ2-7	CASSPTGSSASEQYF	TGTGCCAGCAGCCCCACCGGGTCCTCAGCCTCCGAGCAGTACTTC
TRBV5-4	TRBD2	TRBJ2-1	CASSRSGGDSYNEQFF	TGTGCCAGCAGCCGCAGCGGGGGGGATTCCTACAATGAGCAGTTCTTC
TRBV30	.	TRBJ1-4	CAWSVLSAAELFF	TGTGCCTGGAGTGTACTCTCCGCTGCGGAACTGTTTTTT